This is a list of T cell receptor beta chains from one sample in a study of T cell repertoires in cytomegalovirus infection. TCRdb independently ran MiXCR on the reads; one entry per CDR3 protein. The table shows about 220,000 distinct CDR3 sequences, with roughly two fifths occurring only once. These receptors lack a known antigen. Specimen: CD8+ T cells from cultured PBMCs, collected from culture after CMV antigen stimulation. Every receptor here comes from a human donor in good health (CMV status not recorded). Some clones in this sample may be carry-over from other donors' samples. The CDR3 runs from the conserved cysteine through the conserved F or W. D genes are given only for firm matches. Not every row has a clone size; where given, it reads once, few, many or a size class.

TRBV28	TRBD1	few	TRBJ1-1	CASSWEGAYPEAFF	TGTGCCAGCAGTTGGGAGGGGGCTTATCCTGAAGCTTTCTTT
TRBV7-6	NA	few	TRBJ2-5	CASSRGAETQYF	TGTGCCAGCAGCCGGGGGGCTGAGACCCAGTACTTC
TRBV14	NA	NA	TRBJ1-5	CASSLSGRQPQHF	TGTGCCAGCAGCCTCTCGGGCCGGCAGCCCCAGCATTTT
TRBV7-9	TRBD2	NA	TRBJ2-2	CASTPSGQRGDTGELFF	TGTGCCAGCACCCCCAGCGGGCAGCGGGGGGACACCGGGGAGCTGTTTTTT
TRBV2	NA	few	TRBJ2-3	CASKGLAPGVDTQYF	TGTGCCAGCAAGGGCTTAGCCCCGGGCGTAGATACGCAGTATTTT
TRBV28	TRBD1	NA	TRBJ2-6	CASSPAGTGAYSGANVLTF	TGTGCCAGCAGTCCCGCCGGGACAGGGGCTTACTCTGGGGCCAACGTCCTGACTTTC
TRBV6-2/TRBV6-3	TRBD1	few	TRBJ2-3	CASSYSRTGGSSPSDTQYF	TGTGCCAGCAGTTACTCCCGGACAGGGGGTAGTAGTCCCTCAGATACGCAGTATTTT
TRBV11-2	NA	many	TRBJ2-2	CASSSGTGELFF	TGTGCCAGCAGCTCGGGTACCGGGGAGCTGTTTTTT
TRBV4-1	NA	few	TRBJ2-5	CASSQALRETQYF	TGTGCCAGCAGCCAGGCTCTCCGGGAGACCCAGTACTTC
TRBV7-8	TRBD1	NA	TRBJ1-3	CASSLLSGTGPGNTIYF	TGTGCCAGCAGCTTATTAAGCGGGACAGGACCTGGAAACACCATATATTTT
TRBV7-9	NA	NA	TRBJ1-1	CASSLQGSGDPEAFF	TGTGCCAGCAGCCTCCAGGGTTCAGGGGACCCTGAAGCTTTCTTT
TRBV6-1	NA	NA	TRBJ1-5	CASGPQLYSNQPQHF	TGTGCCAGCGGTCCCCAGTTATATAGCAATCAGCCCCAGCATTTT
TRBV27	TRBD1	NA	TRBJ2-7	CASSARDREYEQYF	TGTGCCAGCAGTGCCCGGGACAGGGAGTACGAGCAGTACTTC
TRBV7-2	NA	NA	TRBJ1-3	CASSSQLLSYGNTIYF	TGTGCCAGCAGCTCCCAGTTGCTCAGCTATGGAAACACCATATATTTT
TRBV6-1	NA	NA	TRBJ1-1	CASSESSALPPEAFF	TGTGCCAGCAGTGAATCCTCAGCATTACCACCCGAAGCTTTCTTT
TRBV7-2	NA	NA	TRBJ1-2	CASSSNQGSNYGYTF	TGTGCCAGCAGCTCAAACCAGGGTAGTAACTATGGCTACACCTTC
TRBV27	NA	few	TRBJ2-7	CASSFNQGVWEQYF	TGTGCCAGCAGTTTTAATCAGGGAGTTTGGGAGCAGTACTTC
TRBV15	TRBD1	NA	TRBJ2-3	CATSRAGTGWDTQYF	TGTGCCACCAGCAGGGCCGGGACAGGGTGGGATACGCAGTATTTT
TRBV6-5	TRBD1	NA	TRBJ1-2	CASSQGEDRGYTF	TGTGCCAGCAGTCAGGGGGAGGACCGCGGCTACACCTTC
TRBV13	NA	NA	TRBJ2-1	CASSFLQNEQFF	TGTGCCAGCAGCTTCCTCCAAAATGAGCAGTTCTTC
TRBV7-9	TRBD2	NA	TRBJ2-5	CASSPPLSGGGGETQYF	TGTGCCAGCAGCCCCCCCCTCAGCGGCGGGGGTGGGGAGACCCAGTACTTC
TRBV6-1	TRBD2	NA	TRBJ2-7	CAGSGAFEQYF	TGTGCCGGCAGCGGGGCGTTCGAGCAGTACTTC
TRBV11-2	NA	few	TRBJ2-7	CASSFGRLGVGYEQYF	TGTGCCAGCAGCTTCGGCCGCCTAGGGGTAGGGTACGAGCAGTACTTC
TRBV11-1	NA	once	TRBJ1-1	CASSFGPFYSEAFF	TGTGCCAGCAGCTTTGGGCCCTTCTACTCTGAAGCTTTCTTT
TRBV30	NA	NA	TRBJ1-4	CAWMPLGWTNEKLFF	TGTGCCTGGATGCCCCTGGGATGGACTAATGAAAAACTGTTTTTT
TRBV5-4	NA	NA	TRBJ2-2	CAHGGAKSGELFF	TGTGCCCATGGAGGGGCGAAGTCCGGGGAGCTGTTTTTT
TRBV2	TRBD1	few	TRBJ2-6	CATLDRGRSSGANVLTF	TGTGCCACCCTTGACAGGGGGCGCAGCTCTGGGGCCAACGTCCTGACTTTC
TRBV7-3	NA	NA	TRBJ2-3	CASSLMGGPTDTQYF	TGTGCCAGCAGCTTAATGGGGGGACCCACAGATACGCAGTATTTT
TRBV28	TRBD1	NA	TRBJ1-2	CASSLTRQGAPYGYTF	TGTGCCAGCAGCCTAACGAGACAGGGGGCGCCTTATGGCTACACCTTC
TRBV27	NA	NA	TRBJ1-2	CASSDRDVGMVGYTF	TGTGCCAGCAGTGACCGGGACGTAGGAATGGTGGGCTACACCTTC
TRBV7-2	NA	few	TRBJ2-1	CASSLGHTGFEQFF	TGTGCCAGCAGCTTAGGACACACAGGGTTTGAGCAGTTCTTC
TRBV28	TRBD1	NA	TRBJ1-6	CASSHLPGQGNSPLHF	TGTGCCAGCAGCCACTTACCGGGACAGGGGAACTCACCCCTCCACTTT
TRBV6-2/TRBV6-3	TRBD1	NA	TRBJ1-1	CASRTGLNTEAFF	TGTGCCAGCAGGACAGGGCTGAACACTGAAGCTTTCTTT
TRBV9	NA	NA	TRBJ2-6	CASSVEGGYLSGANVLTF	TGTGCCAGCAGCGTAGAGGGGGGATACCTCTCTGGGGCCAACGTCCTGACTTTC
TRBV27	TRBD2	NA	TRBJ2-1	CASSFKREGGEQFF	TGTGCCAGCAGTTTTAAGCGGGAAGGAGGTGAGCAGTTCTTC
TRBV23-1	TRBD2	NA	TRBJ2-1	CASPKREGYNEQFF	TGCGCCAGCCCTAAGCGGGAGGGCTACAATGAGCAGTTCTTC
TRBV20-1	NA	NA	TRBJ1-2	CSARDLTGPPPNYGYTF	TGCAGTGCTAGAGATCTAACAGGGCCGCCACCGAACTATGGCTACACCTTC
TRBV7-3	TRBD2	NA	TRBJ2-2	CASSLIGTSGGFNTGELFF	TGTGCCAGCAGCTTAATAGGGACTAGCGGGGGGTTTAACACCGGGGAGCTGTTTTTT
TRBV6-2/TRBV6-3	TRBD2	NA	TRBJ2-1	CASSEWRGGRDEQFF	TGTGCCAGCAGTGAGTGGCGGGGGGGCCGCGATGAGCAGTTCTTC
TRBV15	TRBD2	NA	TRBJ2-7	CATSRNSLAGENEQYF	TGTGCCACCAGCAGAAATTCGCTAGCGGGAGAAAACGAGCAGTACTTC
TRBV7-9	TRBD1	few	TRBJ1-2	CASTGTANYGYTF	TGTGCCAGCACGGGGACAGCTAACTATGGCTACACCTTC
TRBV7-9	NA	NA	TRBJ1-1	CASSLEYGQFGDTEAFF	TGTGCCAGCAGCTTAGAGTACGGACAATTTGGGGACACTGAAGCTTTCTTT
TRBV5-4	NA	NA	TRBJ2-2	CASSLEGVGAGELFF	TGTGCCAGCAGCTTAGAGGGAGTCGGGGCCGGGGAGCTGTTTTTT
TRBV7-9	NA	few	TRBJ1-3	CASSLGPGFSGNTIYF	TGTGCCAGCAGCTTAGGGCCAGGATTCTCTGGAAACACCATATATTTT
TRBV5-4	TRBD2	NA	TRBJ2-7	CASSLGRREVVGEQYF	TGTGCCAGCAGCTTGGGTCGCCGGGAGGTGGTTGGCGAGCAGTACTTC
TRBV20-1	TRBD1	NA	TRBJ2-1	CSALDPGTGPNEQFF	TGCAGTGCTCTCGACCCCGGGACAGGTCCCAATGAGCAGTTCTTC
TRBV27	TRBD2	NA	TRBJ2-5	CASSFGSASGIQETQYF	TGTGCCAGCAGTTTCGGGTCGGCTAGCGGGATCCAAGAGACCCAGTACTTC
TRBV28	TRBD2	NA	TRBJ2-2	CASSTGTSGGGTGELFF	TGTGCCAGCAGCACCGGGACTAGCGGAGGGGGGACCGGGGAGCTGTTTTTT
TRBV11-3	NA	NA	TRBJ2-2	CASSLDNRAQAHAGELFF	TGTGCCAGCAGCTTAGATAATCGGGCCCAAGCCCACGCCGGGGAGCTGTTTTTT
TRBV27	NA	NA	TRBJ2-3	CASSQQGGTQYF	TGTGCCAGCAGTCAACAGGGAGGGACGCAGTATTTT